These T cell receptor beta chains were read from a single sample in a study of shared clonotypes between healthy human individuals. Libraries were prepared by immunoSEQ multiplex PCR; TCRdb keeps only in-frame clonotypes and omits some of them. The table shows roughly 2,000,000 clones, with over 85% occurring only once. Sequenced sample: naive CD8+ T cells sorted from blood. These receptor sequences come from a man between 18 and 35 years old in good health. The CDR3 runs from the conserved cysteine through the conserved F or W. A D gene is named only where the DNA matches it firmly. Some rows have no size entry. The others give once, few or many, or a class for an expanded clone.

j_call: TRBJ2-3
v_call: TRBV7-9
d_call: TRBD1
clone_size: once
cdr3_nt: TGTGCCAGCACCCCCCGAGCGTCACAGGGGACAGATACGCAGTATTTT
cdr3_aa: CASTPRASQGTDTQYF

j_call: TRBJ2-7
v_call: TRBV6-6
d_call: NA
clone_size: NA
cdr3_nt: TGTGCCAGCAGTTACCCCCCCCAGCAGTACTTC
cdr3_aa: CASSYPPQQYF

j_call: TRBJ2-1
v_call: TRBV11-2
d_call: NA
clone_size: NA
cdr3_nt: TGTGCCAGCAGCCCCATGGGTTTCCTCCGAAACAATGAGCAGTTCTTC
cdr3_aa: CASSPMGFLRNNEQFF

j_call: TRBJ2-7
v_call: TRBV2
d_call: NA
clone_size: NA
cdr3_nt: TGTGCCAGCACCGGGGAGGAGGGACGGCACTCCTACGAGCAGTACTTC
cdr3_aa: CASTGEEGRHSYEQYF

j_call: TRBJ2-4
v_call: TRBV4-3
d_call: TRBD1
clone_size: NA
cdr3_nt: TGCGCCAGCAGCCAAGATGGTGTGGGGGACAGGTCGTTGGACATTCAGTACTTC
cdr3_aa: CASSQDGVGDRSLDIQYF

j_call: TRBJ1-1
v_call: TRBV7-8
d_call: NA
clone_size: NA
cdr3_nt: TGTGCCAGCAGCTTAGCTAGCCAGGGCCACACTGAAGCTTTCTTT
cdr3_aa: CASSLASQGHTEAFF

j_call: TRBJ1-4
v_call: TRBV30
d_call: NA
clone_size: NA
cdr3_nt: TGTGCCTGGAGGGCTAGGCTTGGGGGGCGAGGAGCTAATGAAAAACTGTTTTTT
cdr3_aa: CAWRARLGGRGANEKLFF

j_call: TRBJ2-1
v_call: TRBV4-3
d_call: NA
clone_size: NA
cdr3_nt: TGCGCCAGCAGCCAAGAGGGGCCGGCGAGCGAGATCTACAATGAGCAGTTCTTC
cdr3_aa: CASSQEGPASEIYNEQFF

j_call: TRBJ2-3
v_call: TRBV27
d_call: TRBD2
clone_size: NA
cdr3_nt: TGTGCCAGCAGTTTCGGGGGGGCCGTTGGAGTTACGCAGTATTTT
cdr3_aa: CASSFGGAVGVTQYF

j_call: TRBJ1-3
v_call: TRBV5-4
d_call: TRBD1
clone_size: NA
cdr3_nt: TGTGCCAGCAGCCCTAAGGGGGCGGCCGACACCATATATTTT
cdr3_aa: CASSPKGAADTIYF

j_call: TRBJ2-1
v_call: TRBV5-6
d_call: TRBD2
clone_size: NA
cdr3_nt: TGTGCCAGCAGCTTGGGACTAGCGGGGGTCTACAATGAGCAGTTCTTC
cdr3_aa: CASSLGLAGVYNEQFF

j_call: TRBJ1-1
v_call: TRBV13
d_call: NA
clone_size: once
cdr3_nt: TGTGCCAGCACACAAGGGGTTTTCCCTGAAGCTTTCTTT
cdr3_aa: CASTQGVFPEAFF

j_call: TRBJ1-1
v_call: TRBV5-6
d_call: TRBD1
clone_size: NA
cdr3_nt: TGTGCCAGCAGTCCCGCCGACAGGGAAGAGGGGATTACTGAAGCTTTCTTT
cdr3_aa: CASSPADREEGITEAFF

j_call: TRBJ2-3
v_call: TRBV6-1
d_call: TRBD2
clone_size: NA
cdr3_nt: TGTGCCAGCAGTGAAGGTGCGGGGGGGCAGGATACGCAGTATTTT
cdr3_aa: CASSEGAGGQDTQYF

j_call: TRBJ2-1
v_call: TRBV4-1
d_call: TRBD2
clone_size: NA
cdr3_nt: TGCGCCAGCAGCCTAAGCCCGGGGGGTGAGGATGAGCAGTTCTTC
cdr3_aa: CASSLSPGGEDEQFF

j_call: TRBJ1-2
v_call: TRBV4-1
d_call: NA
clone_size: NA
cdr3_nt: TGCGCCAGCAGCCAAATAACCGAACAGTGGCTTGACTATGGCTACACCTTC
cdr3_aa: CASSQITEQWLDYGYTF

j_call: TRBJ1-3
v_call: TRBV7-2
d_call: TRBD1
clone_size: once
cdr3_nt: TGTGCCAGCAGCTTAGGACAGGGGAGAAACACCATATATTTT
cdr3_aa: CASSLGQGRNTIYF

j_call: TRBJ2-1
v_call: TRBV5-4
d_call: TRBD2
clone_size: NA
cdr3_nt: TGTGCCAGCAGCACGGGACTAGCAGCTGAGCAGTTCTTC
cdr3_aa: CASSTGLAAEQFF

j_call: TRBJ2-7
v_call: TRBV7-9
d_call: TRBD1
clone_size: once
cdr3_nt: TGTGCCAGCAGCTCGACAGGGGACCTCTACGAGCAGTACTTC
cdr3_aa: CASSSTGDLYEQYF

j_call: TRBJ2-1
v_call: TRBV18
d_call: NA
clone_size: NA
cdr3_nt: TGTGCCAGCTCACCACGACTAGTGAACTCCTACAATGAGCAGTTCTTC
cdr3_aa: CASSPRLVNSYNEQFF

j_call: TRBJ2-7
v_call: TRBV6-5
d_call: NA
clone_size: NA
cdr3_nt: TGTGCCAGCAGTCAGGACCCCAGTCGGTCCTACGAGCAGTACTTC
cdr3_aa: CASSQDPSRSYEQYF

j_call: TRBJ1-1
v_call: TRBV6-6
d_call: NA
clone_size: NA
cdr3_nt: TGTGCCAGCAGTTACCCCCCCGAAGCTTTCTTT
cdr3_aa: CASSYPPEAFF

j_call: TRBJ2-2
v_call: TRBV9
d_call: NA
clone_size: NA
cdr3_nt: TGTGCCAGCATGGGGGGCGCCGGGGAGCTGTTTTTT
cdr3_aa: CASMGGAGELFF

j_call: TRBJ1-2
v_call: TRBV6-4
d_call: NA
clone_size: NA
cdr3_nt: TGTGCCAGCAGTGACTCGCAGGGTGTTGGGGGCTACACCTTC
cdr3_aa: CASSDSQGVGGYTF

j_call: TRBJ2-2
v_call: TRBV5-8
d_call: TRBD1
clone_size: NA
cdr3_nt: TGTGCCAGCAGCCATCCGGACAGGGCCCCCGGGGAGCTGTTTTTT
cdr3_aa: CASSHPDRAPGELFF

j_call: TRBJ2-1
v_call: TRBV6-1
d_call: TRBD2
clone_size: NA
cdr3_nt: TGTGCCAGCAGTGAAACGGGGGGGCTGTATGAGCAGTTCTTC
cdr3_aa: CASSETGGLYEQFF

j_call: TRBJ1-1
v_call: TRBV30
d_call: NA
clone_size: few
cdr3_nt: TGTGCCTGGAGCTACAGAACTGAAGCTTTCTTT
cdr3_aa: CAWSYRTEAFF

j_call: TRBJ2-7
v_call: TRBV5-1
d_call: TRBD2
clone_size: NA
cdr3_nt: TGCGCCAGCAGGCTGGCGGGGGTTAGCTACGAGCAGTACTTC
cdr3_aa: CASRLAGVSYEQYF

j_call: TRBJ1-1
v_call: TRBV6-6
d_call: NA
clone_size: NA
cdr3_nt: TGTGCCAGCAGTTACTCGGCAGGTGGGAACACTGAAGCTTTCTTT
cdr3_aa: CASSYSAGGNTEAFF

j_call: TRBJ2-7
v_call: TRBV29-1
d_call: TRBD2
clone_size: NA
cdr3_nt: TGCAGCGTTGAAGATGGCGGGAGAGACCACGAGCAGTACTTC
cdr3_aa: CSVEDGGRDHEQYF

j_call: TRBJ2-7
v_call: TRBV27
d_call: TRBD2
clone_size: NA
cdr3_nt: TGTGCCAGCAGTACGACTAGCAGTTCCTACGAGCAGTACTTC
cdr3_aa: CASSTTSSSYEQYF

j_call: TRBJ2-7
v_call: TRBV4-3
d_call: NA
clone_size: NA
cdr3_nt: TGCGCCAGCAGCCAGGTCCGGGACAAAGCCTACGAGCAGTACTTC
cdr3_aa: CASSQVRDKAYEQYF

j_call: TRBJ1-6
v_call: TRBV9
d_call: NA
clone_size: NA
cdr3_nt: TGTGCCAGCAGCGTAGACTCACAGGTCAATAATTCACCCCTCCACTTT
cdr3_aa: CASSVDSQVNNSPLHF

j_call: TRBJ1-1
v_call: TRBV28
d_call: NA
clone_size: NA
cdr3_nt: TGTGCCAGCAGTTTAGTGAGGACACCCAACACTGAAGCTTTCTTT
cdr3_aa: CASSLVRTPNTEAFF

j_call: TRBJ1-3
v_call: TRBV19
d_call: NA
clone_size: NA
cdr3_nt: TGTGCCAGTAGTCCAGACAGGTATTTGGGCCTTGGAAACACCATATATTTT
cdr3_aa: CASSPDRYLGLGNTIYF

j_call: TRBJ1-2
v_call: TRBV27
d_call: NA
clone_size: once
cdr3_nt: TGTGCCAGCAGTGAATCGGTGGGGGAGATAAACTATGGCTACACCTTC
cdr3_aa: CASSESVGEINYGYTF

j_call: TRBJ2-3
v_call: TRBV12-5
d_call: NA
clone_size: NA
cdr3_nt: TGTGCTAGTGGTTTGGGACTTCCTGATACGCAGTATTTT
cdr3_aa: CASGLGLPDTQYF

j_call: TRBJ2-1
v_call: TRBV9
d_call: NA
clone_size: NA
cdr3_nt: TGTGCCAGCAGCCCAGGACAGCCGAACAATGAGCAGTTCTTC
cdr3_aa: CASSPGQPNNEQFF

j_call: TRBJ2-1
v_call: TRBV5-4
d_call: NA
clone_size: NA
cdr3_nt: TGTGCCAGCAGCCATACAGGGTCTGAGCAGTTCTTC
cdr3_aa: CASSHTGSEQFF

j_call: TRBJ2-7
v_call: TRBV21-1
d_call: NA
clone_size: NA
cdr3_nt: TGTGCCAGCAGCAAATGCGCTGGGCAGGGGGTTCTAACCTACGAGCAGTACTTC
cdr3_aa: CASSKCAGQGVLTYEQYF

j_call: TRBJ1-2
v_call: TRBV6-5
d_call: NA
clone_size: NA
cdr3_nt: TGTGCCAGCAGTTACCTGTCCGGGGGTCGCGGCTACACCTTC
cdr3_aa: CASSYLSGGRGYTF

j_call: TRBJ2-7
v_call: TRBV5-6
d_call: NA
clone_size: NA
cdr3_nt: TGTGCCAGCAGCTGGGCTAGCGTGTCCTACGAGCAGTACTTC
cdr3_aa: CASSWASVSYEQYF

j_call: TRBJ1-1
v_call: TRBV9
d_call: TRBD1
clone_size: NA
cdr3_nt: TGTGCCAGCAGCCTGGAGGGGGCCGGAGGTACTGAAGCTTTCTTT
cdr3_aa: CASSLEGAGGTEAFF

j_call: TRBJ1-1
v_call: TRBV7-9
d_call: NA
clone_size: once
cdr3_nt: TGTGCCAGCGAGGTATACGGGTTACCTTTCTTT
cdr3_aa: CASEVYGLPFF

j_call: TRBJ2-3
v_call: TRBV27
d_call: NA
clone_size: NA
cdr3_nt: TGTGCCAGCAGTTCCCCTAGGAGGGGTTCAGATACGCAGTATTTT
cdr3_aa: CASSSPRRGSDTQYF

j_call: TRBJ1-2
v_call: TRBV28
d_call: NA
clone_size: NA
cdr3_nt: TGTGCCAGCACTCAAGCCCCCGCTAACTATGGCTACACCTTC
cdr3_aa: CASTQAPANYGYTF

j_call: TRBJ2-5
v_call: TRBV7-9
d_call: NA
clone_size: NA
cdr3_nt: TGTGCCAGCAGCGCCCCGACCGGAGGGGGGGAGACCCAGTACTTC
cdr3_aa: CASSAPTGGGETQYF

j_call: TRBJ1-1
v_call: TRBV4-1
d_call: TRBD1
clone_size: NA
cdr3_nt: TGCGCCAGCAGCCAAGATGGACAGGCCCCTATGAACACTGAAGCTTTCTTT
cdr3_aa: CASSQDGQAPMNTEAFF

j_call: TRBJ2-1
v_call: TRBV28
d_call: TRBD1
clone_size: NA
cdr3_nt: TGTGCCAGCAGTTTGAAGGCAGGGGGCTCAAGCAATGAGCAGTTCTTC
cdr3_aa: CASSLKAGGSSNEQFF

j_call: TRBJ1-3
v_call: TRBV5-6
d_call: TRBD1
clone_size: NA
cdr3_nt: TGTGCCAGCAGCTTCGGGACAGGGGGTATGGGAAACACCATATATTTT
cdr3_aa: CASSFGTGGMGNTIYF

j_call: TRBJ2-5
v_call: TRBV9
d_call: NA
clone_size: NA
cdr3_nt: TGTGCCAGCAGCGTCCAGGGCGGGGAAGAGACCCAGTACTTC
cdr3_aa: CASSVQGGEETQYF

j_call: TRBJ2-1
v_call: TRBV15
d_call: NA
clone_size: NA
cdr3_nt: TGTGCCACCAGCCCTTATGCGAACGGGGGATACAATGAGCAGTTCTTC
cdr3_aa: CATSPYANGGYNEQFF

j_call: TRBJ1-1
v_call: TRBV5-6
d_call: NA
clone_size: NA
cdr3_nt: TGTGCCAGCAGCTTTGCGGCGGGCCTTGAAGCTTTCTTT
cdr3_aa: CASSFAAGLEAFF

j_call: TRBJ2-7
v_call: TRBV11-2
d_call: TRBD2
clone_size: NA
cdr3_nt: TGTGCCAGCAGCCCTAGCGGCTACGAGCAGTACTTC
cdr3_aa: CASSPSGYEQYF

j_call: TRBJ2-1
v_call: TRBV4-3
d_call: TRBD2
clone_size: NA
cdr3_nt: TGCGCCAGCAGCCAAGTTCTAGCGGATTCCTACAATGAGCAGTTCTTC
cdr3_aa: CASSQVLADSYNEQFF

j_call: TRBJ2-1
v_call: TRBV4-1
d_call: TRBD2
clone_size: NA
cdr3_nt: TGCGCCAGCAGCGCAGTTAGGACTAGCGGAGACAATGAGCAGTTCTTC
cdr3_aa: CASSAVRTSGDNEQFF

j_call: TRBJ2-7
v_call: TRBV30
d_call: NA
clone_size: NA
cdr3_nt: TGTGCCTGGAGTGTACTGGCCTTCTACGAGCAGTACTTC
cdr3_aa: CAWSVLAFYEQYF

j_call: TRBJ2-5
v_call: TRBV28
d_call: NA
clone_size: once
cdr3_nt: TGTGCCAGCAGGGGGGCTCGACAAGAGACCCAGTACTTC
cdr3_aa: CASRGARQETQYF

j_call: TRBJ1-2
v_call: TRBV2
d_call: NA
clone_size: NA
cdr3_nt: TGTGCCAGCAGTGAAGCAGGGTCCGCTAACTATGGCTACACCTTC
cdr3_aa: CASSEAGSANYGYTF